Shown below are 16 T cell receptor beta chains from a single sample sequenced in a study of blood T cell repertoires in COVID-19. Generated by immunoSEQ multiplex PCR, the TCRdb table keeps only in-frame clones and is missing some. The sample has over 250,000 clones, roughly 80% seen once. The sample comprised PBMCs or T cells enriched from blood (not recorded which). The receptors stem from a man aged 35-49 years who had been exposed to COVID-19.

The J gene is TRBJ1-1, the V gene TRBV19; possible D gene TRBD1, 6 bases. V was pared by 5 bases and J by 12 bases, with 10 bases between. Germline V gene sequence: CDR1 LNHDA, CDR2 SQIVND (reference sequence). This CDR3 comprises 10 residues. DNA of the CDR3: TGTGCCAGTAGTCGGGACAAAACTTTCTTT. It yields the protein CASSRDKTFF. Filled out from reference TRBV19 and TRBJ1-1, the complete variable domain reads DGGITQSPKYLFRKEGQNVTLSCEQNLNHDAMYWYRQDPGQGLRLIYYSQIVNDFQKGDIAEGYSVSREKKESFPLTVTSAQKNPTAFYLCASSRDKTFFGQGTRLTVV.

This chain connects TRBV5-1 to TRBJ2-2; perhaps TRBD2 as D (6 bases). Trimming shortened V by 1 base and J by 4 bases, and 8 bases separated the two germline ends. This CDR3 has 14 residues. Germline CDR1 reads SGHRS; CDR2 reads YFSETQ. CDR3 nucleotide sequence: TGCGCCAGCAGCTTGCGGGAGCTCACCGGGGAGCTGTTTTTT. Translating gives CASSLRELTGELFF.

V and J are TRBV27 and TRBJ2-7, with 10 bases aligning to TRBD1. V shed 10 bases and J 7 bases; nucleotides not matched to a gene: 13. Germline CDR1 and CDR2: MNHEY and SMNVEV (reference sequence). The CDR3 is 14 residues long. The CDR3 loop is CATTVDRGHLEQYF. In DNA, the CDR3 is TGTGCCACAACAGTCGACAGGGGGCATTTGGAGCAGTACTTC.

The chain uses TRBV27 and TRBJ1-1, with D unresolved. Germline CDR1 MNHEY, CDR2 SMNVEV (reference sequence). V dropped 4 bases and J dropped 4 bases, with 7 bases sitting between them. CDR3 length: 12 residues. This CDR3 reads CASSSIGTEAFF. In DNA, the CDR3 is TGTGCCAGCAGTTCGATCGGCACTGAAGCTTTCTTT.

The chain is built from TRBV5-3 and TRBJ1-2; weak D call: TRBD1 (6 bases). TRBV5-3 falls under the ORF class, with uncertain function. The CDR3 spans 18 residues. Trimming removed 0 bases at V and 4 bases at J, with 22 bases between. The CDR3 region has the DNA TGTGCCAGAAGCTTGGTTGTTTGGACAGCCAAAGGGGGCTATGGCTACACCTTC. Translated, it gives CARSLVVWTAKGGYGYTF.

The chain carries TRBV20-1 and TRBJ2-3; TRBD2 matches at 11 bases. CDR3 length: 13 amino acids. Germline V CDR1 and CDR2: DFQATT, SNEGSKA (reference sequence). V shed 3 bases and J 5 bases; nucleotides not matched to a gene: 1. The DNA for the CDR3 is TGCAGTGCTAGTGGGACTAGCGGAGATACGCAGTATTTT. Its protein is CSASGTSGDTQYF.

The rearrangement joins TRBV3-1 (or the pseudogene TRBV3-2) to TRBJ1-1; 8 bases agree with TRBD1. The CDR3 extends over 14 amino acids. Germline lookup yields CDR1 LGHDT and CDR2 YNNKEL (reference sequence). V gave up 5 bases and J gave up 5 bases; unmatched junction bases: 7. The CDR3 nucleotides read TGTGCCAGCAGCTTGCGCAGGGGGCGAACTGAAGCTTTCTTT. Encoded protein: CASSLRRGRTEAFF.

A note on this clone: Other nucleotide sequences in the sample specify the same CDR3. CDR3: CASSPGLATDTQYF. The CDR3 bases are TGTGCCAGCAGCCCTGGACTAGCCACAGATACGCAGTATTTT. The rearrangement joins TRBV7-3 to TRBJ2-3; TRBD2 agrees at 8 bases. V dropped 5 bases and J dropped 2; count of bases not matched to a gene: 3. Germline CDR1 reads SGHTA; CDR2 reads FQGTGA. The CDR3 is 14 amino acids.

The CDR3: CSAEKSEKLFF. CDR3 in DNA: TGCAGTGCAGAGAAGAGTGAAAAACTGTTTTTT. This rearrangement joins TRBV20-1 to TRBJ1-4; D is undetermined. The CDR3 covers 11 residues. Trimming left V 6 bases short and J 7 bases short, with 9 bases between. Germline lookup yields CDR1 DFQATT and CDR2 SNEGSKA (reference sequence).

V is TRBV10-3 and J is TRBJ2-7; 9 bases match TRBD1. Germline CDR1 is ENHRY and CDR2 is SYGVKD. The CDR3 consists of 14 residues. The trim removed 8 bases at V and 2 bases at J, leaving 7 bases unmatched. The CDR3: CAISPGQGTYEQYF. Here the CDR3 DNA reads TGTGCCATCTCGCCGGGACAGGGAACCTACGAGCAGTACTTC.

The chain combines TRBV12-3 or TRBV12-4 with TRBJ1-6; D gene unclear. The germline V and J ends were trimmed by 3 bases and 9 bases, with 6 bases remaining between them. This CDR3 is built from 12 residues. The CDR3 loop is CASSFPFSPLHF. The CDR3 region has the DNA TGTGCCAGCAGTTTCCCATTTTCACCCCTCCACTTT.

Details on this clone: Other DNA sequences of this sample code for an identical CDR3. The chain joins TRBV7-8 to TRBJ1-2, with no clear D. Germline-derived CDR1 and CDR2 are SGHVS and FQNEAQ. The CDR3 covers 16 residues. V was trimmed by 6 bases and J by 2 bases, leaving 19 bases between them. The CDR3: CASSLSSDSYNYGYTF. CDR3 DNA: TGTGCCAGCAGTTTAAGCTCGGATAGCTACAACTATGGCTACACCTTC.

This clone was recorded a few times. The chain carries TRBV19 and TRBJ1-1, with a weak D call TRBD1 (5 bases). The CDR3 runs to 15 residues. Trimming cost V 3 bases and J 2 bases, with 13 bases left between them. Germline V CDR1 and CDR2: LNHDA, SQIVND (reference sequence). CDR3 in amino acids: CASSIPAGVNTEAFF. CDR3 nucleotides: TGTGCCAGTAGTATCCCGGCGGGGGTTAACACTGAAGCTTTCTTT.

The chain has TRBV6-5 and TRBJ2-7; tentatively, D is TRBD1 (6 bases). The germline gives CDR1 MNHEY, CDR2 SVGAGI. Trimming took off 9 bases at V and 4 bases at J, with 13 bases between the two ends. There are 12 residues in the CDR3. CDR3 nucleotide sequence: TGTGCCAGTTCCATCGACAGGTACGAGCAGTACTTC. It is translated as CASSIDRYEQYF.

The chain employs TRBV7-6 and TRBJ1-2; 7 bases are a match to TRBD1. There are 12 residues in the CDR3. In germline, CDR1 is SGHVS, CDR2 FNYEAQ. V shed 5 bases and J 7 bases; nucleotides not matched to a gene: 4. This CDR3 is CASSRDRLGYTF. The CDR3 nucleotides are TGTGCCAGCAGCCGGGACAGACTTGGCTACACCTTC.

The rearrangement joins TRBV3-1 (or the pseudogene TRBV3-2) to TRBJ1-1; D might be TRBD1 (6 bases). Germline loops: CDR1 LGHDT, CDR2 YNNKEL (reference sequence). V shed 1 base and J shed 5 bases, with 11 bases lying between them. The CDR3 has 14 amino acids. The CDR3 loop is CASSQGGRWTEAFF. The CDR3 region has the DNA TGTGCCAGCAGCCAAGGGGGGCGCTGGACTGAAGCTTTCTTT.